These 27 T cell receptor beta chains were all obtained from the same sample, sequenced in a study of shared clonotypes between healthy human individuals. The naive CD8 subset, CD45RO-negative cells positively selected for CCR7, excluded terminally differentiated effector memory CD45RA+ cells. The data were produced by immunoSEQ multiplex PCR, yet TCRdb's version contains in-frame clones alone and is incomplete. The sample carries about 1,900,000 clones, approximately 95% recorded once. The sequenced material came from naive CD8+ T cells sorted from blood. Receptors originate from a man aged 18 to 29 in good health.

The CDR3 DNA reads TGTGCCAGCAGTTTAGTAGCGGCTAGCACAGATACGCAGTATTTT. Residues: CASSLVAASTDTQYF. The chain is built from TRBV27 and TRBJ2-3, with D possibly matching TRBD2 (6 bases). Deletions cut 2 bases from V and 0 bases from J, with 9 bases between. The CDR3 runs to 15 residues. The germline V gene has CDR1 MNHEY and CDR2 SMNVEV (reference sequence).

V is TRBV30 and J is TRBJ1-4; 8 bases align to TRBD1. Losses at the gene ends were 4 bases for V and 8 bases for J; bases not matched to a gene: 6. The CDR3 length is 13 residues. CDR1 is GTSNPN and CDR2 is SVGIG in the germline V gene (reference sequence). The CDR3, as DNA: TGTGCCTGGACCGGACAGGGAGGCGAAAAACTGTTTTTT. This gives the protein CAWTGQGGEKLFF.

The V call is TRBV9, the J call TRBJ2-6; no reliable D call. This CDR3 has 16 amino acids. Trimming removed 0 bases from V and 0 bases from J, with 7 bases in between. Germline assignment: CDR1 SGDLS and CDR2 YYNGEE. CDR3 nucleotide sequence: TGTGCCAGCAGCGTAGACGCCCACTCTGGGGCCAACGTCCTGACTTTC. Translated: CASSVDAHSGANVLTF.

Comments on this clone: Within the sample, other DNA sequences also encode this same CDR3. CDR3 amino acids: CASSYSTGETNYGYTF. CDR3 sequence (DNA): TGTGCCAGCAGTTACTCCACAGGGGAAACTAACTATGGCTACACCTTC. The gene calls are TRBV6-5 and TRBJ1-2; TRBD1 agrees at 7 bases. Germline lookup yields CDR1 MNHEY and CDR2 SVGAGI. The CDR3 runs to 16 residues. The ends lost 0 bases at V and 0 bases at J; junction bases unmatched: 4.

V and J are TRBV7-2 and TRBJ1-5; D gene ambiguous. Germline V CDR1 and CDR2: SGHTA, FQGNSA. Trimming removed 5 bases at V and 1 base at J, with 18 bases between. The CDR3 has 17 amino acids. CDR3 residues: CASSPKTRVGSNQPQHF. Written as DNA, the CDR3 is TGTGCCAGCAGCCCCAAGACCCGGGTCGGGAGCAATCAGCCCCAGCATTTT. The whole variable domain, remainder taken from reference TRBV7-2 and TRBJ1-5, is GAGVSQSPSNKVTEKGKDVELRCDPISGHTALYWYRQSLGQGLEFLIYFQGNSAPDKSGLPSDRFSAERTGGSVSTLTIQRTQQEDSAVYLCASSPKTRVGSNQPQHFGDGTRLSIL.

This sequence joins TRBV5-1 and TRBJ2-7, with D perhaps matching TRBD1 or TRBD2 (5 bases each). V lost 4 bases and J lost 0, with 11 bases in between. Germline lookup yields CDR1 SGHRS and CDR2 YFSETQ. This CDR3 has 14 residues. DNA of the CDR3: TGCGCCAGCAGCAGGGACGAGGCCTCCTACGAGCAGTACTTC. It codes for CASSRDEASYEQYF.

The rearrangement uses TRBV5-1 and TRBJ2-3; 9 positions agree with TRBD1. Germline values: CDR1 SGHRS, CDR2 YFSETQ. The ends lost 0 bases at V and 6 bases at J; junction bases unmatched: 5. The CDR3 has 15 residues. This CDR3 is CASSLEDRGADTQYF. DNA for the CDR3: TGCGCCAGCAGCTTGGAGGACAGGGGAGCGGATACGCAGTATTTT.

The chain is built from TRBV27 and TRBJ2-7, with TRBD1 as a possible D gene (6 bases). V was cut by 1 base and J by 3 bases, with 10 bases left in between. Germline CDR1 and CDR2: MNHEY and SMNVEV (reference sequence). The CDR3 has 14 amino acids. CDR3 amino acids: CASSLLSRGYEQYF. The CDR3 DNA sequence: TGTGCCAGCAGTTTATTGTCCAGGGGCTACGAGCAGTACTTC.

This chain joins TRBV4-1 and TRBJ1-1, with D possibly matching TRBD1 (6 bases). Germline CDR1 MGHRA, CDR2 YSYEKL. Trimming pared 3 bases from V and 1 base from J, leaving 18 bases between. The CDR3 consists of 17 residues. CDR3 residues: CASSQVPGGGGNTEAFF. The CDR3 DNA sequence: TGCGCCAGCAGCCAGGTTCCCGGAGGGGGGGGGAACACTGAAGCTTTCTTT.

This clone was observed once. The gene calls are TRBV11-2 and TRBJ1-1; the D is unclear. Trimming pared 3 bases from V and 0 bases from J, leaving 17 bases between. Germline lookup yields CDR1 SGHAT and CDR2 FQNNGV. The CDR3 has 17 amino acids. CDR3 nucleotides: TGTGCCAGCAGCTTGCGGCCCAAATCGACCGTGAACACTGAAGCTTTCTTT. It specifies CASSLRPKSTVNTEAFF.

V gene TRBV6-5 combines with J gene TRBJ2-5; TRBD2 aligns across 7 bases. Germline values: CDR1 MNHEY, CDR2 SVGAGI. The CDR3 loop spans 15 amino acids. The junction had 9 bases not matched to a gene; V was cut back by 4 bases and J by 4 bases. DNA for the CDR3: TGTGCCAGCAGTTTAGCGGGCCCGAGCGGAGAGACCCAGTACTTC. It yields the protein CASSLAGPSGETQYF.

The chain uses TRBV7-2 and TRBJ1-4; D ambiguous. From germline, CDR1 is SGHTA and CDR2 FQGNSA. The CDR3 extends over 14 amino acids. The ends were cut back, 2 bases at V and 8 bases at J, with 12 bases in the middle. The CDR3: CASSLPDTREKLFF. The CDR3 bases are TGTGCCAGCAGCTTACCCGACACAAGAGAAAAACTGTTTTTT.

This sequence joins TRBV5-8 and TRBJ2-7, with TRBD1 matching over 9 bases. This CDR3 is built from 13 residues. After removal of 7 bases from V and 5 bases from J, the junction contained 7 bases not matched to a gene. Germline CDR1 reads SGHTS; CDR2 reads YDEGEE. CDR3 nucleotide sequence: TGTGCCAGCGTGGGGGGACAGGGCGACGAGCAGTACTTC. Amino acid sequence: CASVGGQGDEQYF.

J is TRBJ2-3 and V is TRBV27; a weak D match, TRBD2 (6 bases). Trimming removed 1 base from V and 3 bases from J, with 11 bases in between. Germline CDR1 and CDR2: MNHEY and SMNVEV (reference sequence). The CDR3 extends over 15 amino acids. CDR3 protein: CASSLYFGRTDTQYF. The CDR3 coding sequence is TGTGCCAGCAGTTTATATTTTGGGAGGACAGATACGCAGTATTTT.

The chain joins TRBV4-1 to TRBJ2-6; 7 nucleotides match TRBD1. After removal of 3 bases from V and 3 bases from J, the junction contained 8 bases not matched to a gene. The CDR3 loop spans 17 amino acids. Germline CDR1 is MGHRA and CDR2 is YSYEKL. The CDR3 loop is CASSQGPTGDGANVLTF. The CDR3 nucleotides are TGCGCCAGCAGCCAGGGACCTACAGGGGATGGGGCCAACGTCCTGACTTTC.

This chain connects TRBV7-9 to TRBJ2-1, with TRBD2 as a possible D gene (6 bases). The CDR3 has 15 residues. In germline, CDR1 is SEHNR, CDR2 FQNEAQ (reference sequence). V was cut by 5 bases and J by 6 bases, with 17 bases left in between. CDR3 nucleotide sequence: TGTGCCAGCAGCCCTCCAGCGGAGGGTCGCAATGAGCAGTTCTTC. It is translated as CASSPPAEGRNEQFF.

This chain links TRBV18 with TRBJ2-7, with D perhaps TRBD1 or TRBD2 (5 bases each). Germline V gene lookup returns CDR1 KGHSH and CDR2 LQKENI. V was cut by 2 bases and J by 3 bases, with 11 bases left in between. The CDR3 extends over 14 amino acids. DNA of the CDR3: TGTGCCAGCTCACCATCCGGGACCGACTACGAGCAGTACTTC. It yields the protein CASSPSGTDYEQYF.

The chain combines TRBV7-8 with TRBJ2-1; D is undetermined. The germline V gene encodes CDR1 SGHVS and CDR2 FQNEAQ. Trimming shortened V by 1 base and J by 7 bases, and 5 bases separated the two germline ends. CDR3 length: 12 amino acids. The CDR3 DNA reads TGTGCCAGCAGCTTAGTTTTGAATGAGCAGTTCTTC. This sequence encodes CASSLVLNEQFF.

The chain recombines TRBV7-2 with TRBJ1-2; 10 nucleotides agree with TRBD1. The CDR3 is made up of 17 amino acids. The V segment lost 5 bases and the J segment 6 bases; nucleotides outside the gene matches: 15. The germline V gene has CDR1 SGHTA and CDR2 FQGNSA. CDR3 protein: CASSPLGQGSGEDGYTF. The CDR3 nucleotides are TGTGCCAGCAGCCCATTGGGACAGGGGAGCGGTGAGGATGGCTACACCTTC.

The CDR3 nucleotides read TGTGCCAGCAGCAAGGGCAGGGACTCACCCCTCCACTTT. Its translation is CASSKGRDSPLHF. The chain carries TRBV7-9 and TRBJ1-6; a weak D match, TRBD1 (5 bases). From germline, CDR1 is SEHNR and CDR2 FQNEAQ (reference sequence). The CDR3 has 13 amino acids. V was cut by 5 bases and J by 10 bases, with 12 bases left in between.

V gene TRBV27 combines with J gene TRBJ1-1; D ambiguous. Germline V lookup: CDR1 MNHEY, CDR2 SMNVEV (reference sequence). The CDR3 extends over 14 amino acids. Between the trimmed V and J ends, which lost 0 bases and 5 bases, there was a span of 10 bases. The CDR3 bases are TGTGCCAGCAGTTTATCGGAGGCCGGAACTGAAGCTTTCTTT. This encodes CASSLSEAGTEAFF.

This sequence joins TRBV5-8 and TRBJ2-5; D is possibly TRBD2 (6 bases). Germline values: CDR1 SGHTS, CDR2 YDEGEE. The CDR3 extends over 11 amino acids. V was trimmed by 0 bases and J by 14 bases, leaving 11 bases between them. CDR3 protein: CASSLGAGGYF. CDR3 DNA sequence: TGTGCCAGCAGCTTGGGGGCCGGGGGTTACTTC.

The rearrangement links TRBV6-5 to TRBJ2-1; D gene ambiguous. The CDR3 runs 15 residues. CDR1 is MNHEY, CDR2 SVGAGI, per germline. Trimming removed 6 bases at V and 0 bases at J, with 12 bases between. The CDR3: CASSLDRSSYNEQFF. The CDR3 nucleotides read TGTGCCAGCAGCCTGGACCGCAGCTCCTACAATGAGCAGTTCTTC.

As for this clone: This specimen includes other DNA sequences encoding the same CDR3. The V gene is TRBV6-5, the J gene TRBJ1-1; tentatively, D is TRBD1 (5 bases). Germline V CDR1 and CDR2: MNHEY, SVGAGI. The CDR3 has 14 amino acids. V shed 0 bases and J shed 5 bases, with 10 bases lying between them. CDR3 loop: CASSYSQGGTEAFF. For the CDR3, the DNA is TGTGCCAGCAGTTACTCTCAGGGTGGTACTGAAGCTTTCTTT.

V usage is TRBV11-2 and J usage is TRBJ2-3; the match to TRBD1 covers 11 bases. Germline V lookup: CDR1 SGHAT, CDR2 FQNNGV. Germline trimming cut 3 bases from V and 6 bases from J; bases unmatched to any gene: 2. CDR3 length equals 14 residues. CDR3 amino acids: CASSLGQGVDTQYF. The DNA for the CDR3 is TGTGCCAGCAGCTTGGGACAGGGGGTGGATACGCAGTATTTT.

The rearrangement links TRBV28 to TRBJ1-4; 8 bases map to TRBD1. Per germline, CDR1 MDHEN and CDR2 SYDVKM. J was trimmed by 8 bases and V by 3 bases; bases with no gene match: 8. The CDR3 contains 15 residues. The CDR3 here is CASSFRLAGGEKLFF. The CDR3 nucleotides read TGTGCCAGCAGTTTCAGGTTGGCAGGGGGCGAAAAACTGTTTTTT.

V gene TRBV5-6 combines with J gene TRBJ1-1; 7 bases fit TRBD1. Germline V gene lookup returns CDR1 SGHDT and CDR2 YYEEEE. CDR3 size: 16 residues. Losses at the gene ends were 0 bases for V and 0 bases for J; bases not matched to a gene: 5. This CDR3 reads CASSLAGGDLNTEAFF. CDR3 bases: TGTGCCAGCAGCTTGGCAGGGGGGGACTTGAACACTGAAGCTTTCTTT. Combining the CDR3 with reference TRBV5-6 and TRBJ1-1 gives the whole variable domain DAGVTQSPTHLIKTRGQQVTLRCSPKSGHDTVSWYQQALGQGPQFIFQYYEEEERQRGNFPDRFSGHQFPNYSSELNVNALLLGDSALYLCASSLAGGDLNTEAFFGQGTRLTVV.